This TCR beta chain was retrieved from a study of blood T cells in healthy people across ages. Whole-study results and caveats: Changes seen in expanded clonotypes were possibly confounded by donor CMV status left unknown. Measured against age, TCR beta diversity per million T cells decreased in a roughly linear manner.

Primed by a sample-barcoded 5' primer and a J-beta primer mix, a second PCR proceeded for 7 to 11 cycles. TCRdb independently ran MiXCR on the 5' RACE reads; one entry per CDR3 protein. The sample holds 1.5 million or so distinct CDR3 sequences, about 42% seen once. Donation came from healthy Caucasian individuals in Russia who were aged 6 to 90. There are 15 residues in the CDR3. Germline CDR1 and CDR2: SGHRS and YFSETQ. The J segment lost 8 bases and the V segment lost 3 bases, leaving 6 bases of the junction unmatched. On this clonotype itself: Its antigen is still unknown.

The J gene is TRBJ2-1, the V gene TRBV5-1, with 12 bases lining up with TRBD2. Sequencing used blood. The source is a young woman in good health. For the CDR3, the DNA is TGCGCCAGCAGCTCGTGGACTAGCGGGGTCGATGAGCAGTTCTTC. It translates to CASSSWTSGVDEQFF. Combining the CDR3 with reference TRBV5-1 and TRBJ2-1 gives the whole variable domain KAGVTQTPRYLIKTRGQQVTLSCSPISGHRSVSWYQQTPGQGLQFLFEYFSETQRNKGNFPGRFSGRQFSNSRSEMNVSTLELGDSALYLCASSSWTSGVDEQFFGPGTRLTVL.